What follows are 9 T cell receptor beta chains derived from one specimen sequenced in a study of cytomegalovirus exposure and HLA in healthy donors. PCR used 60 Vbeta primers and 13 Jbeta primers. TCRdb's copy holds only in-frame clones and misses some; the assay was immunoSEQ multiplex PCR. The sample yields roughly 130,000 clones, approximately 80% seen once. Sequencing was performed on PBMCs. Source of these receptors: a woman aged 40 to 55 in good health and CMV-seronegative.

The chain's CDR3 is CASSLVEREQEEQFF. CDR3 nucleotide sequence: TGTGCCAGCAGTTTAGTTGAGCGGGAGCAGGAGGAGCAGTTCTTC. The V and J genes are TRBV27 and TRBJ2-1; 8 bases line up with TRBD2. CDR3 size: 15 residues. V gave up 2 bases and J gave up 10 bases; unmatched junction bases: 10. The germline gives CDR1 MNHEY, CDR2 SMNVEV (reference sequence).

This clone has more than one count but fewer than ten. This chain uses TRBV2 with TRBJ1-1, with unresolved D. V lost 4 bases and J 4 bases, leaving 10 bases between the germline ends. This CDR3 spans 13 amino acids. Germline-derived CDR1 and CDR2 are SNHLY and FYNNEI. CDR3: CASSARGGTEAFF. CDR3 nucleotide sequence: TGTGCCAGCAGTGCGCGGGGAGGCACTGAAGCTTTCTTT.

The gene calls are TRBV16 and TRBJ2-7; tentatively, D is TRBD2 (6 bases). Germline lookup yields CDR1 KGHSY and CDR2 FQNENV. CDR3 length: 13 amino acids. Trimming pared 3 bases from V and 3 bases from J, leaving 9 bases between. CDR3 sequence reads: CASSHGGGYEQYF. The CDR3 nucleotides are TGTGCCAGCAGCCACGGGGGTGGCTACGAGCAGTACTTC.

This chain uses TRBV5-5 with TRBJ2-7; 8 nucleotides agree with TRBD2. CDR3 length: 14 residues. CDR1 and CDR2 from the germline V gene are SGHKS and YYEKEE (reference sequence). V lost 0 bases to trimming and J lost 2 bases; unmatched junction nucleotides: 1. Written as DNA, the CDR3 is TGTGCCAGCAGCTTGGGAGCGGGGGCCTACGAGCAGTACTTC. Translating gives CASSLGAGAYEQYF.

V gene TRBV28 combines with J gene TRBJ2-3; D is undetermined. Germline V gene lookup returns CDR1 MDHEN and CDR2 SYDVKM. Between the trimmed V and J ends, which lost 3 bases and 6 bases, there was a span of 13 bases. The CDR3 extends over 14 amino acids. The CDR3, as DNA: TGTGCCAGCAGTTTCGAACCCGATGGCGATACGCAGTATTTT. It translates to CASSFEPDGDTQYF.

This chain connects TRBV13 to TRBJ1-4, with TRBD1 identical over 7 bases. Germline V gene sequence: CDR1 PRHDT, CDR2 FYEKMQ (reference sequence). The CDR3 runs 13 residues. Trimming removed 6 bases from V and 3 bases from J; junction bases left unmatched: 1. The CDR3 DNA sequence: TGTGCCAGCAGTACAGGGGCTAATGAAAAACTGTTTTTT. Amino acids: CASSTGANEKLFF.

V gene TRBV11-1 combines with J gene TRBJ2-1; 12 bases are shared with TRBD1. Trimming at V came to 5 bases and at J to 6 bases, leaving 5 bases not matched to a gene. The CDR3 consists of 15 residues. Germline CDR1 SGHAT, CDR2 FQDESV (reference sequence). The CDR3 DNA is TGTGCCAGCAGCCCGGGACAGGGGGCAATCAATGAGCAGTTCTTC. Its protein product is CASSPGQGAINEQFF.

This clone was seen a few times. The J gene is TRBJ2-6, the V gene TRBV27; D gene uncertain. The CDR3 has 14 amino acids. Germline assignment: CDR1 MNHEY and CDR2 SMNVEV (reference sequence). With 6 bases removed from V and 0 bases from J, the gap between germline ends came to 6 bases. CDR3 amino acids: CASRLGSGANVLTF. CDR3 sequence (DNA): TGTGCCAGCAGGCTCGGCTCTGGGGCCAACGTCCTGACTTTC.

This chain links TRBV5-5 with TRBJ2-7, with TRBD2 matching over 16 bases. The germline gives CDR1 SGHKS, CDR2 YYEKEE (reference sequence). The CDR3 consists of 18 residues. V lost 5 bases to trimming and J lost 0 bases; unmatched junction nucleotides: 8. CDR3 sequence (DNA): TGTGCCAGCAGGGCGGGACTAGCGGGAGGGGCTCCCTCCTACGAGCAGTACTTC. This codes for CASRAGLAGGAPSYEQYF.